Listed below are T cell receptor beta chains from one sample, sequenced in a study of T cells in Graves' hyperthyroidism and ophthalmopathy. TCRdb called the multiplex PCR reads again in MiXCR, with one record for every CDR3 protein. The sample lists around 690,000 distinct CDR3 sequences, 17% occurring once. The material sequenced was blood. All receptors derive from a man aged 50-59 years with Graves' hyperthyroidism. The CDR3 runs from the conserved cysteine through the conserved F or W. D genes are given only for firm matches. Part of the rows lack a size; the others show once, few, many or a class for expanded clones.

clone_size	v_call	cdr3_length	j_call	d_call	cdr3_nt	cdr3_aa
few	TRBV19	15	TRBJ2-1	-	TGTGCCAGTAGTATGGTCAGGGACGCCTACAATGAGCAGTTCTTC	CASSMVRDAYNEQFF
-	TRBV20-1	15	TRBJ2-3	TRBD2	TGCAGTGCTCCGAAGCGGGAGTCGGGCTCAGATACGCAGTATTTT	CSAPKRESGSDTQYF
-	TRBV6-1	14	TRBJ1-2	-	TGTGCCAGCAGGGAAGGTCTGGGGACGGATGGCTACACCTTC	CASREGLGTDGYTF
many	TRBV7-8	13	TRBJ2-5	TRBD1	TGTGCCAGCAGCTTAGAGGGGGCTGAGACCCAGTACTTC	CASSLEGAETQYF
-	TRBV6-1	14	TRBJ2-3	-	TGTGCCAGCGCCTTAGTGGGAGGAGTAAATACGCAGTATTTT	CASALVGGVNTQYF
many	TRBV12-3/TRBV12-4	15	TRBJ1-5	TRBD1	TGTGCCAGCAGTCTTCGACAGGGCGTAAGTCAGCCCCAGCATTTT	CASSLRQGVSQPQHF
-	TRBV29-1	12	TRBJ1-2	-	TGCAGCGTTGATCACGGGCATTATGGCTACACCTTC	CSVDHGHYGYTF
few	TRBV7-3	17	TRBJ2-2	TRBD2	TGTGCCAGCAGCTTAACTGGACTAGCGGGAGTCTCCGGGGAGCTGTTTTTT	CASSLTGLAGVSGELFF
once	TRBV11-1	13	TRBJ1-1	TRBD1	TGTGCCAGCAGCCCTGACAGGGAAGGAGAAGCTTTCTTT	CASSPDREGEAFF
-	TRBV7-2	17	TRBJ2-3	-	TGTGCCAGCAGCTTAAACGCAGGGGCCAGACCAGGGCGGACGCAGTATTTT	CASSLNAGARPGRTQYF
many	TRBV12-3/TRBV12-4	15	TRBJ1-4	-	TGTGCCAGCACCGGGAGTATTCATTTATTCGAAAAACTGTTTTTT	CASTGSIHLFEKLFF
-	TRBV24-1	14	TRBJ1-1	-	TGTGCCACCAGTGATTCGCAGGCTTATTCTGAAGCTTTCTTT	CATSDSQAYSEAFF
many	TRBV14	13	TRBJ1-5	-	TGTGCCAGCAGCGAACAGCGAAATCAGCCCCAGCATTTT	CASSEQRNQPQHF
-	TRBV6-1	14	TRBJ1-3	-	TGTGCCAGCAGTGTAGGGCTTGGTGGAAACACCATATATTTT	CASSVGLGGNTIYF
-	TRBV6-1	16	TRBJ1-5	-	TGTGCCAGCAGTGGGGCGTCGGGGAGAGATAATCAGCCCCAGCATTTT	CASSGASGRDNQPQHF
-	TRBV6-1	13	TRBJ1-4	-	TGTGCCAGCACAGGGTACGCTAATGAAAAACTGTTTTTT	CASTGYANEKLFF
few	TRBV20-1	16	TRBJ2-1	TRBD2	TGCAGTGCTAGAGACGGGACTAGCGGGTCCTACAATGAGCAGTTCTTC	CSARDGTSGSYNEQFF
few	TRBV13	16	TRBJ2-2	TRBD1	TGTGCCAGCAGCTTTCGACAGGGGGCGCGGGCCGGGGAGCTGTTTTTT	CASSFRQGARAGELFF
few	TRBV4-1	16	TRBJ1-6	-	TGCGCCAGCAGCCAAGATATTGCAGGGCCGAGGTCACCCCTCCACTTT	CASSQDIAGPRSPLHF
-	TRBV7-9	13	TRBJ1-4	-	TGTGCCAGCGGCCTTGGACAAACTGAAAAACTGTTTTTT	CASGLGQTEKLFF
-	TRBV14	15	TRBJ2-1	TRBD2	TGTGCCAGCAGCCGGGGGACTAGCGGGAACAATGAGCAGTTCTTC	CASSRGTSGNNEQFF
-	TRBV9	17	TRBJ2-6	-	TGTGCCAGCAGCGTGATGTGGGGAACCTCTGGGGCCAACGTCCTGACTTTC	CASSVMWGTSGANVLTF
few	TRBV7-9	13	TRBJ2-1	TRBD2	TGTGCCAGCAGCTTATTAACGGGAGGGGAGGTGTTCTTC	CASSLLTGGEVFF
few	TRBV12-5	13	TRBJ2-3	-	TGTGCTAGTGGTTTGGGGCAGTTGGATACGCAGTATTTT	CASGLGQLDTQYF
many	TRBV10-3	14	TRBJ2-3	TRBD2	TGTGCCATCAGCCTAGCGGGGGGCACAGATACGCAGTATTTT	CAISLAGGTDTQYF
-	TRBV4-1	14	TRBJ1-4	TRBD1	TGCGCCAGCAGCCAGACAGGGTTAGAGGAAAAACTGTTTTTT	CASSQTGLEEKLFF
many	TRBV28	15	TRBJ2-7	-	TGTGCCAGCAGCCCGGGACATCTGAGCTCCTACGAGCAGTACTTC	CASSPGHLSSYEQYF